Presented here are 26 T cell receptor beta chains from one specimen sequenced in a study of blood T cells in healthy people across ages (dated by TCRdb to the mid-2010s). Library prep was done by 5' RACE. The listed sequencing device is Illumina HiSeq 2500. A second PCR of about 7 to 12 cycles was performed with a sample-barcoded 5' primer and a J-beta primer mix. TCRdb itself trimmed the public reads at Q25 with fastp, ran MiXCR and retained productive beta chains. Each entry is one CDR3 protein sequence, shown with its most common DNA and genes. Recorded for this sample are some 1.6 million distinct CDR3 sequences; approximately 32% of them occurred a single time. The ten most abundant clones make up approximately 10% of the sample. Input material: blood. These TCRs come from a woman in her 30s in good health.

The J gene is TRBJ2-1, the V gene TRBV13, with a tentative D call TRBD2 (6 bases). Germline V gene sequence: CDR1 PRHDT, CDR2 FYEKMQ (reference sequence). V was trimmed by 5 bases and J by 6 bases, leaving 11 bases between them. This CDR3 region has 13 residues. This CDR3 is CASSPTRGNEQFF. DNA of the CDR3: TGTGCCAGCAGCCCGACTAGGGGCAATGAGCAGTTCTTC.

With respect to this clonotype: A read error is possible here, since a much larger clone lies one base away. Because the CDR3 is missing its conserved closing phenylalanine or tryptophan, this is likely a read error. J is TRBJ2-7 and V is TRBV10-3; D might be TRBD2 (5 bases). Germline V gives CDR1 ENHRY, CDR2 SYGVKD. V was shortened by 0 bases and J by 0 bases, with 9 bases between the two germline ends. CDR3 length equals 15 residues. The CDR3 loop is CAISESRGSSYEQYS. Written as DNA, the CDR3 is TGTGCCATCAGTGAGTCTCGGGGAAGCTCCTACGAGCAGTACTCC.

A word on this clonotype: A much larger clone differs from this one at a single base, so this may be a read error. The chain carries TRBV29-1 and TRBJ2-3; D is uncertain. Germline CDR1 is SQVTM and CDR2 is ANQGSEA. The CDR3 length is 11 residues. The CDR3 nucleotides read TGCGGCGTGATGAGTGGTGATACGCAGTATTTT. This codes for CGVMSGDTQYF.

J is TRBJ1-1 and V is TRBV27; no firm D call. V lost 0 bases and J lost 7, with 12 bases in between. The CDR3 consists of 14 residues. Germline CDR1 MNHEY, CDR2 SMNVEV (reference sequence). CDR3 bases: TGTGCCAGCAGTTTATCCGGTAGTCGATTTGAAGCTTTCTTT. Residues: CASSLSGSRFEAFF.

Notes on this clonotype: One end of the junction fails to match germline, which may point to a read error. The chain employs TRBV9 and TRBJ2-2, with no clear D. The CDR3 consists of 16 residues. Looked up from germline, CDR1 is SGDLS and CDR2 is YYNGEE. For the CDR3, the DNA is TGTGTCAGCAGCGTCTTTATGGCATTGAACACCGGGGAGCTGTTTTTT. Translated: CVSSVFMALNTGELFF.

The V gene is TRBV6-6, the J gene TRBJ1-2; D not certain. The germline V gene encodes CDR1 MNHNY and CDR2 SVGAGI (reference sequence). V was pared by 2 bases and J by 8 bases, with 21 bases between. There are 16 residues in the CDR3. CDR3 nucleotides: TGTGCCAGCAGTTACGGGGAGGAAAGGGCCCTAGGGGGCTACACCTTC. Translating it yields CASSYGEERALGGYTF.

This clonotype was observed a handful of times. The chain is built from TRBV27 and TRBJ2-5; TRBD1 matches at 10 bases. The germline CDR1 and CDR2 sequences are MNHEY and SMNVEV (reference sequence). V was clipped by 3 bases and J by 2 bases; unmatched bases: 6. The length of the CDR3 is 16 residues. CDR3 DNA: TGTGCCAGCAGTTTTACCGGACAGGGGGTTCAAGAGACCCAGTACTTC. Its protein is CASSFTGQGVQETQYF.

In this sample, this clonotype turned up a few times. In DNA, the CDR3 is TGTGCCAGCAGTTTAGCGCGGATGCTTTCTTACAATGAGCAGTTCTTC. Translated, it gives CASSLARMLSYNEQFF. The chain carries TRBV12-3 or TRBV12-4 and TRBJ2-1, with D hard to call. Trimming took off 0 bases at V and 4 bases at J, with 13 bases between the two ends. This CDR3 has 16 residues.

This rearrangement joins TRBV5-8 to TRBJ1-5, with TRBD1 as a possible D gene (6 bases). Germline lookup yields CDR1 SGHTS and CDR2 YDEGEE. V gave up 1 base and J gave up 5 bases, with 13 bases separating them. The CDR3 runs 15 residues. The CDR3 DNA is TGTGCCAGCAGCTTGTTCGGACAGCGACATCAGCCCCAGCATTTT. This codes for CASSLFGQRHQPQHF.

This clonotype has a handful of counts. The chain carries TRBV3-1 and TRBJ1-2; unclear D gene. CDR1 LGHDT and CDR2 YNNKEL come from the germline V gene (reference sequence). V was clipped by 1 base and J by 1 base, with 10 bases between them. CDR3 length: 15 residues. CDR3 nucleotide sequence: TGTGCCAGCAGCCAAGGGATCAGCATTAACTATGGCTACACCTTC. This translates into CASSQGISINYGYTF.

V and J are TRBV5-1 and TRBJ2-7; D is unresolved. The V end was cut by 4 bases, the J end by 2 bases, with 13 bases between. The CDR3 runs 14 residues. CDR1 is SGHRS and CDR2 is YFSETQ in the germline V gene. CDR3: CASSAFGSTYEQYF. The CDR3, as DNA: TGCGCCAGCAGCGCCTTCGGGTCGACCTACGAGCAGTACTTC. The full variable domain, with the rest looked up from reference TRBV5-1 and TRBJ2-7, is KAGVTQTPRYLIKTRGQQVTLSCSPISGHRSVSWYQQTPGQGLQFLFEYFSETQRNKGNFPGRFSGRQFSNSRSEMNVSTLELGDSALYLCASSAFGSTYEQYFGPGTRLTVT.

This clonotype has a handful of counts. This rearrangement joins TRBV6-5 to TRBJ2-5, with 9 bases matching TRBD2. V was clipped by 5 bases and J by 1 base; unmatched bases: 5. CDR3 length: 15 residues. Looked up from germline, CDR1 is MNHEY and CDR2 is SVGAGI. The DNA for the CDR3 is TGTGCCAGCAGTAAGACTAGCGGAGCCCAAGAGACCCAGTACTTC. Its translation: CASSKTSGAQETQYF.

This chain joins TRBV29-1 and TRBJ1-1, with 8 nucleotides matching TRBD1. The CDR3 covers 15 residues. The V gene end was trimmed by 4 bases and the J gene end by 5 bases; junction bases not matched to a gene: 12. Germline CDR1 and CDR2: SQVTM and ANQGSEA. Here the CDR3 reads CSVGFRGRKKTEAFF. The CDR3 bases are TGCAGCGTTGGCTTCAGGGGGCGAAAGAAAACTGAAGCTTTCTTT.

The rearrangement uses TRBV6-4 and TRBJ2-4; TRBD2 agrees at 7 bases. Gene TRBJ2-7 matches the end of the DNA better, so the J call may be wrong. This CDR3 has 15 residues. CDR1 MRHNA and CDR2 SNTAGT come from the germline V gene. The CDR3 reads CASSDPPGTTLEQYF. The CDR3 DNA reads TGTGCCAGCAGTGACCCCCCCGGGACTACCCTCGAGCAGTACTTC.

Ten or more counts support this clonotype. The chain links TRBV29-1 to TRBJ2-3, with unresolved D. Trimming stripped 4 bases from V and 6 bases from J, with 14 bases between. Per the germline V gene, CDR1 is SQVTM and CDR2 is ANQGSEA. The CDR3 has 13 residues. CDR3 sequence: CSVGLSRADTQYF. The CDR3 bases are TGCAGCGTTGGTCTTTCCCGGGCGGATACGCAGTATTTT.

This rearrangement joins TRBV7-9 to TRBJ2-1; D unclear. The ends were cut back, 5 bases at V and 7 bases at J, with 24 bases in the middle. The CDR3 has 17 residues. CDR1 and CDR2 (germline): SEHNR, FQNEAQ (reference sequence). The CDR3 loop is CASSPRPQDQIMNEQFF. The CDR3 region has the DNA TGTGCCAGCAGCCCTCGACCGCAGGACCAAATTATGAATGAGCAGTTCTTC.

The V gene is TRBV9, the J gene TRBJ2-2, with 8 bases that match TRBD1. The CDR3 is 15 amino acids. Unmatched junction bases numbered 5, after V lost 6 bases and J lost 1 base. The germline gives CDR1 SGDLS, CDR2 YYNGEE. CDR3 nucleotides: TGTGCCAGCAACCCTGGGACAGGGAACACCGGGGAGCTGTTTTTT. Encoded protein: CASNPGTGNTGELFF.

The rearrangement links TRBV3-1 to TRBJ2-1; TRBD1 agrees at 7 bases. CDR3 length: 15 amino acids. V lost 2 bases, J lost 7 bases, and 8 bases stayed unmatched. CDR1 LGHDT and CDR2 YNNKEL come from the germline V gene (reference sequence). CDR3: CASSQFDRAINEQFF. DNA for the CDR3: TGTGCCAGCAGCCAATTCGACAGGGCCATAAATGAGCAGTTCTTC.

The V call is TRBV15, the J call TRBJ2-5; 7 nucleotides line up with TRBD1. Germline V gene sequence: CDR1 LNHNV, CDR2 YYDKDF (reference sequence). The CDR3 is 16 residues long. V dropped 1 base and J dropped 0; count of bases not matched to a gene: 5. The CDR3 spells CATSRGDRQYQETQYF. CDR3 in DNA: TGTGCCACCAGCAGAGGGGACAGACAGTACCAAGAGACCCAGTACTTC.

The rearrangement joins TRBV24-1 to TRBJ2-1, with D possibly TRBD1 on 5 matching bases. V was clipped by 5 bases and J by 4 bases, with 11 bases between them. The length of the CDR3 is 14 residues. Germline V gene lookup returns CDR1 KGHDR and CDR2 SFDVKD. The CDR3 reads CATSADSSYNEQFF. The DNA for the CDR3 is TGTGCCACCAGTGCCGACAGCAGTTACAATGAGCAGTTCTTC.

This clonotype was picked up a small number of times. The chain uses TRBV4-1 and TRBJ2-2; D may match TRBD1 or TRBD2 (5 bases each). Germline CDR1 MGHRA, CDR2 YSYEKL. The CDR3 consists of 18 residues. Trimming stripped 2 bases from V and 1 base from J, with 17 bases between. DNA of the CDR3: TGCGCCAGCAGCCAAAGAGGCAGGGAGTTCTTGAACACCGGGGAGCTGTTTTTT. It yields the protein CASSQRGREFLNTGELFF.

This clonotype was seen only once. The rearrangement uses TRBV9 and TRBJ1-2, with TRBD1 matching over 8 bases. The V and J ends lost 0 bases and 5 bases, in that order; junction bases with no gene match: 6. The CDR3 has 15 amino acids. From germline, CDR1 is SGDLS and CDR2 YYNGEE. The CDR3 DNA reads TGTGCCAGCAGCGTAGCTGACAGGGGAGTTTATGGCTACACCTTC. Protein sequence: CASSVADRGVYGYTF.

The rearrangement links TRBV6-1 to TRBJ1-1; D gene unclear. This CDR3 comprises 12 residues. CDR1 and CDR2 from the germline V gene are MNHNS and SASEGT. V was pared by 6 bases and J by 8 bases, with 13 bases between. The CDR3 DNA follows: TGTGCCAGCAGGCCTGGACTAGTGGAAGCTTTCTTT. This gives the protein CASRPGLVEAFF.

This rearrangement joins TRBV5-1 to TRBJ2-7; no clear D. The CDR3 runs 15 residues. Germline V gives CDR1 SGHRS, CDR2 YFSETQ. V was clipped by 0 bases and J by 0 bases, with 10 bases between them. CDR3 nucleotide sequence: TGCGCCAGCAGCTTGGACAGTACGAGCTCCTACGAGCAGTACTTC. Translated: CASSLDSTSSYEQYF.

CDR3 region: CASRKKAGAYNKQYF. DNA for the CDR3: TGTGCCAGCAGGAAAAAAGCGGGGGCGTACAATAAGCAGTACTTC. V gene TRBV12-3 or TRBV12-4 combines with J gene TRBJ2-7; the match to TRBD2 covers 8 bases. This CDR3 is built from 15 residues. V dropped 6 bases and J dropped 8; count of bases not matched to a gene: 15.

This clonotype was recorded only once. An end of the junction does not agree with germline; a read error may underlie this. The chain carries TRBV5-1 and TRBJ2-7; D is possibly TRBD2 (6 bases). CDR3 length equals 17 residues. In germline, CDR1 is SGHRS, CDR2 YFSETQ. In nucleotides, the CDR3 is TGCGCCGGCAGCTTGGCCACCGGGACTTCCCAACCCTACGAGCAGTACTTC. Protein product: CAGSLATGTSQPYEQYF.